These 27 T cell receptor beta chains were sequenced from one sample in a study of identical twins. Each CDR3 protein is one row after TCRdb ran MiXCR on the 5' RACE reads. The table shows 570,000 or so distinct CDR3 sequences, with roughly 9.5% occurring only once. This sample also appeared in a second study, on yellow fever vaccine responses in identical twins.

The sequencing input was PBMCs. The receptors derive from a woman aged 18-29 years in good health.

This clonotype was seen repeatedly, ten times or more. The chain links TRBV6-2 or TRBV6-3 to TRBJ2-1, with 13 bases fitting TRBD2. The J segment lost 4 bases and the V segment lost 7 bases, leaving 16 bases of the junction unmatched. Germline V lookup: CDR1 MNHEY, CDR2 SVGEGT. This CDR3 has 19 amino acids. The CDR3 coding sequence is TGTGCCAGCATCGCCACCGGGACTAGCGGGACCGGGGGATACAATGAGCAGTTCTTC. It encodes CASIATGTSGTGGYNEQFF.

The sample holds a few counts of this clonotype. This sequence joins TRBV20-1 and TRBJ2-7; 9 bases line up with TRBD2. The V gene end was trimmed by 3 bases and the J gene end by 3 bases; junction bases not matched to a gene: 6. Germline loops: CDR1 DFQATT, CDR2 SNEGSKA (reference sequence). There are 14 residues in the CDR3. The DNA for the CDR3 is TGCAGTGCTAGGAGGCTAGCGGGGAACTACGAGCAGTACTTC. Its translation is CSARRLAGNYEQYF.

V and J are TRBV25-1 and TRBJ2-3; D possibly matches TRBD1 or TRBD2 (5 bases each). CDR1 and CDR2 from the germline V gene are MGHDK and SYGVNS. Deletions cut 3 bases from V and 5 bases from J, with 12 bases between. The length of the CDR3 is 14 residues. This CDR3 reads CASSDPGAVDTQYF. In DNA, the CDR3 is TGTGCCAGCAGTGATCCCGGGGCAGTAGATACGCAGTATTTT. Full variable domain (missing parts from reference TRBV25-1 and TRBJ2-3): EADIYQTPRYLVIGTGKKITLECSQTMGHDKMYWYQQDPGMELHLIHYSYGVNSTEKGDLSSESTVSRIRTEHFPLTLESARPSHTSQYLCASSDPGAVDTQYFGPGTRLTVL.

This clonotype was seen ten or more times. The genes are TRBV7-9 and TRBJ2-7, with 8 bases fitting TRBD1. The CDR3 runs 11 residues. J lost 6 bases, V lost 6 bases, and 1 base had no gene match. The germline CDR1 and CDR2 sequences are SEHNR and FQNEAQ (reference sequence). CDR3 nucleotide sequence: TGTGCCAGCAGTACAGGGGGCGAGCAGTACTTC. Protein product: CASSTGGEQYF.

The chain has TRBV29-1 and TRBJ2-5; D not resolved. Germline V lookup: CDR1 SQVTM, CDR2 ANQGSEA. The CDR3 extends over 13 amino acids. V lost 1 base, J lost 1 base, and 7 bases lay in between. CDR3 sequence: CSVEAPIQETQYF. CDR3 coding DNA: TGCAGCGTTGAAGCGCCGATCCAAGAGACCCAGTACTTC.

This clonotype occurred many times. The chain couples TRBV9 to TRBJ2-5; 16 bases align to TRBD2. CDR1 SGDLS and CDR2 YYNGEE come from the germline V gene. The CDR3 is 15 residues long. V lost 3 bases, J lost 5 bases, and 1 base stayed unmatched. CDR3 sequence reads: CASSGGLAGGETQYF. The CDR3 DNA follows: TGTGCCAGCAGCGGGGGACTAGCGGGAGGGGAGACCCAGTACTTC. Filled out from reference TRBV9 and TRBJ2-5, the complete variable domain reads DSGVTQTPKHLITATGQRVTLRCSPRSGDLSVYWYQQSLDQGLQFLIQYYNGEERAKGNILERFSAQQFPDLHSELNLSSLELGDSALYFCASSGGLAGGETQYFGPGTRLLVL.

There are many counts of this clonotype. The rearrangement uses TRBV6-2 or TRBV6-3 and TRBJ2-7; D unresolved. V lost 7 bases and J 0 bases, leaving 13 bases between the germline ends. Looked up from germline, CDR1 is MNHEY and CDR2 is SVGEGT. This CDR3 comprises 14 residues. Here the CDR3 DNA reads TGTGCCAGCAATACGGCGGAGCACTCCTACGAGCAGTACTTC. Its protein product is CASNTAEHSYEQYF.

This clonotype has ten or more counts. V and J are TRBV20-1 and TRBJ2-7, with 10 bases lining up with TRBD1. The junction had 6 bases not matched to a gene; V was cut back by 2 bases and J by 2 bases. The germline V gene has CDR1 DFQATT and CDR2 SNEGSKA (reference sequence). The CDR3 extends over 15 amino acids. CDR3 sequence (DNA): TGCAGTGCTAGAACCTCGGGACAGGGGCCCTACGAGCAGTACTTC. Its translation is CSARTSGQGPYEQYF.

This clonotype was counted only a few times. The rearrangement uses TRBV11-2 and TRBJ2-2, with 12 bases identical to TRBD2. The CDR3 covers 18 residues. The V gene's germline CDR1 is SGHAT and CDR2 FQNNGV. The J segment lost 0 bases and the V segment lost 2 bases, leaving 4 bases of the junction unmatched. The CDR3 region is CASSLTPSGGANTGELFF. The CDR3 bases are TGTGCCAGCAGCTTAACCCCTAGCGGGGGGGCGAACACCGGGGAGCTGTTTTTT.

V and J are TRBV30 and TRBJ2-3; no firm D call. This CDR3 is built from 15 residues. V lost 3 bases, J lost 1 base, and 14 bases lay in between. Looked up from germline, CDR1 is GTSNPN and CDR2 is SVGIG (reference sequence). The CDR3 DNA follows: TGTGCCTGGAGGACCGGGTCCCTCCGCACAGATACGCAGTATTTT. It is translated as CAWRTGSLRTDTQYF.

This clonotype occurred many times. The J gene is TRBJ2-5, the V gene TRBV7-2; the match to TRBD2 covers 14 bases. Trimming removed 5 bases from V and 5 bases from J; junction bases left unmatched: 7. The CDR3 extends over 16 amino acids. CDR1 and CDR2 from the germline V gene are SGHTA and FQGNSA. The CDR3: CASSRLTSGGAETQYF. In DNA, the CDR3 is TGTGCCAGCAGCCGGCTGACTAGCGGGGGGGCGGAGACCCAGTACTTC.

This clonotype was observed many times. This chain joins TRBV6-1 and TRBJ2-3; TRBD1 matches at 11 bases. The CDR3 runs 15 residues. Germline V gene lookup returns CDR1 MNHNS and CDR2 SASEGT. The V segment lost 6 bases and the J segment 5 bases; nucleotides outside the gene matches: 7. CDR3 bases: TGTGCCAGCAGAGGGGACAGGGGGTTAAGAGATACGCAGTATTTT. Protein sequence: CASRGDRGLRDTQYF.

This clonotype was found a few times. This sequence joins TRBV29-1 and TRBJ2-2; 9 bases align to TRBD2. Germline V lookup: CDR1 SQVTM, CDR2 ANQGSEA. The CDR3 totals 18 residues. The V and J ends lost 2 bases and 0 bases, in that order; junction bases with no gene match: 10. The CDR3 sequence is CSVEKVTSGQTNTGELFF. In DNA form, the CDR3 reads TGCAGCGTTGAAAAGGTCACTAGCGGGCAAACGAACACCGGGGAGCTGTTTTTT.

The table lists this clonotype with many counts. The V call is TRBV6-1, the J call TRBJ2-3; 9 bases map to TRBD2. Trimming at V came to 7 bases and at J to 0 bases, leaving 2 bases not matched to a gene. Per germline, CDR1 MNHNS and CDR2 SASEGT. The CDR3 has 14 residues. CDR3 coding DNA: TGTGCCAGCAACGGACTAGCGAGCACAGATACGCAGTATTTT. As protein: CASNGLASTDTQYF.

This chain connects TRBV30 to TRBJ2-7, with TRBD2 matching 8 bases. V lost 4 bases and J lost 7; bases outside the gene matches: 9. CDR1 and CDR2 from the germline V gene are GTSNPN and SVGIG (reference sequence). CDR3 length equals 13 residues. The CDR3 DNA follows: TGTGCCTGGAACAAACGGGGGGGGAGAGAGCAGTACTTC. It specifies CAWNKRGGREQYF. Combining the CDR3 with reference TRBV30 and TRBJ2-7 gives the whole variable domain SQTIHQWPATLVQPVGSPLSLECTVEGTSNPNLYWYRQAAGRGLQLLFYSVGIGQISSEVPQNLSASRPQDRQFILSSKKLLLSDSGFYLCAWNKRGGREQYFGPGTRLTVT.

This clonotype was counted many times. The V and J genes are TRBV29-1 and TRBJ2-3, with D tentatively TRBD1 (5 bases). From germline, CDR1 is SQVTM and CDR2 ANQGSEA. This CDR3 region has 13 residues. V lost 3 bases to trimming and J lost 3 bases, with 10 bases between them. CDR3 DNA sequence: TGCAGCGTTGACGGAAAGGGGACAGATACGCAGTATTTT. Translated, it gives CSVDGKGTDTQYF.

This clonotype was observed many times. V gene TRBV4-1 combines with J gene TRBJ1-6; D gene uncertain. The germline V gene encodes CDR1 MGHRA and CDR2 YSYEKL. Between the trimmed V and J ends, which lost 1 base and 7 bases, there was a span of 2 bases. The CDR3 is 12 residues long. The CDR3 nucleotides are TGCGCCAGCAGCCAAGGGAATTCACCCCTCCACTTT. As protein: CASSQGNSPLHF.

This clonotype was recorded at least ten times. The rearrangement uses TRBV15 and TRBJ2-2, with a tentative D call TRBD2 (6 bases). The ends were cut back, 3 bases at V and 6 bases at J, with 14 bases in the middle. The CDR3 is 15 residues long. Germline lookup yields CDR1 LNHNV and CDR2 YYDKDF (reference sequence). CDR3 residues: CATSSLAPGSGELFF. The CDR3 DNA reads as TGTGCCACCAGCAGCCTAGCGCCAGGCTCCGGGGAGCTGTTTTTT. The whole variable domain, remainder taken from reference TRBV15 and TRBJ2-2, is DAMVIQNPRYQVTQFGKPVTLSCSQTLNHNVMYWYQQKSSQAPKLLFHYYDKDFNNEADTPDNFQSRRPNTSFCFLDIRSPGLGDTAMYLCATSSLAPGSGELFFGEGSRLTVL.

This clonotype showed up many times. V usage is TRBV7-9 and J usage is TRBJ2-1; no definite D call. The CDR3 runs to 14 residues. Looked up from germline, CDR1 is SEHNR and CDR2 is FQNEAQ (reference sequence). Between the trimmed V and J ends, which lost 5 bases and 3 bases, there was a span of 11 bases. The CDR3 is CASSPVGFYNEQFF. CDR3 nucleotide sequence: TGTGCCAGCAGCCCTGTAGGGTTCTACAATGAGCAGTTCTTC.

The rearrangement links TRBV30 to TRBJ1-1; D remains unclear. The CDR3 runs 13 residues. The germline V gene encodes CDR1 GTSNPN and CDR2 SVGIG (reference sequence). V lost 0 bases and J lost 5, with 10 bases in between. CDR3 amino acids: CAWSVDTKTEAFF. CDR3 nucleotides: TGTGCCTGGAGTGTAGACACCAAGACTGAAGCTTTCTTT. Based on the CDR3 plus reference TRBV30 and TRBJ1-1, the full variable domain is SQTIHQWPATLVQPVGSPLSLECTVEGTSNPNLYWYRQAAGRGLQLLFYSVGIGQISSEVPQNLSASRPQDRQFILSSKKLLLSDSGFYLCAWSVDTKTEAFFGQGTRLTVV.

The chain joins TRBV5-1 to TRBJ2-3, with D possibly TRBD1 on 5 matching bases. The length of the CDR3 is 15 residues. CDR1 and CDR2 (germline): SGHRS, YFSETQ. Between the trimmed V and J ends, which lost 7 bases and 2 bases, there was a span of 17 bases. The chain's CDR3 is CASSSHRIATDTQYF. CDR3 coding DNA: TGCGCCAGCTCCTCCCACAGGATAGCCACAGATACGCAGTATTTT.

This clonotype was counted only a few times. The CDR3 sequence is CASSPYRGPNSPTDTQYF. The CDR3 bases are TGTGCCAGCTCACCATATCGGGGTCCAAACAGCCCCACAGATACGCAGTATTTT. V is TRBV18 and J is TRBJ2-3; D is perhaps TRBD2 (5 bases). V lost 2 bases and J lost 2, with 20 bases in between. The CDR3 is 18 residues long. Germline CDR1 KGHSH, CDR2 LQKENI.

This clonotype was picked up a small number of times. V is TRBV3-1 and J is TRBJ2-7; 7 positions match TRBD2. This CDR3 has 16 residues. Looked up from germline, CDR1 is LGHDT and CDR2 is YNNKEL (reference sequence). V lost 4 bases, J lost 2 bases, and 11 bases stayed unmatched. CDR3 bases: TGTGCCAGCAGCCCGACCCTCCGGGAGGCCGCCTACGAGCAGTACTTC. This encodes CASSPTLREAAYEQYF.

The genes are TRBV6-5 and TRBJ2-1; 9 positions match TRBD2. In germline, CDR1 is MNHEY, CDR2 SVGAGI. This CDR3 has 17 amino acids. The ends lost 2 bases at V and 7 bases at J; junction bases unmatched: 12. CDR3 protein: CASSYLGGAGGENEQFF. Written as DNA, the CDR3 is TGTGCCAGCAGTTACCTTGGGGGAGCGGGGGGAGAGAATGAGCAGTTCTTC.

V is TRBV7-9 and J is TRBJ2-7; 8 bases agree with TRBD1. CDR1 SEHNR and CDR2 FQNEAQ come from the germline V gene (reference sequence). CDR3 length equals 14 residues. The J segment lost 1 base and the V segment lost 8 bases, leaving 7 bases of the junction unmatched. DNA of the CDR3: TGTGCCAGCTCCGGACAGGGCCTGTCCTACGAGCAGTACTTC. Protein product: CASSGQGLSYEQYF.

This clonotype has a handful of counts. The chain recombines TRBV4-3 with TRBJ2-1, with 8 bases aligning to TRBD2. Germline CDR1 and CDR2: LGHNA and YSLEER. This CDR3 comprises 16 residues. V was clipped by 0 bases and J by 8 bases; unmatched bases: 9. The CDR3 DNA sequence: TGCGCCAGCAGCCAAGATCCCCGGACTAGCCGGCATGAGCAGTTCTTC. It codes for CASSQDPRTSRHEQFF.

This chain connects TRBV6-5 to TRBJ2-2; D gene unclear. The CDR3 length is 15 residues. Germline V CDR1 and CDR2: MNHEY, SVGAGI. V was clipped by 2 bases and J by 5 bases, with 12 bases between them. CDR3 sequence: CASSYPEPGTGELFF. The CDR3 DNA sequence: TGTGCCAGCAGTTACCCCGAACCGGGTACCGGGGAGCTGTTTTTT.